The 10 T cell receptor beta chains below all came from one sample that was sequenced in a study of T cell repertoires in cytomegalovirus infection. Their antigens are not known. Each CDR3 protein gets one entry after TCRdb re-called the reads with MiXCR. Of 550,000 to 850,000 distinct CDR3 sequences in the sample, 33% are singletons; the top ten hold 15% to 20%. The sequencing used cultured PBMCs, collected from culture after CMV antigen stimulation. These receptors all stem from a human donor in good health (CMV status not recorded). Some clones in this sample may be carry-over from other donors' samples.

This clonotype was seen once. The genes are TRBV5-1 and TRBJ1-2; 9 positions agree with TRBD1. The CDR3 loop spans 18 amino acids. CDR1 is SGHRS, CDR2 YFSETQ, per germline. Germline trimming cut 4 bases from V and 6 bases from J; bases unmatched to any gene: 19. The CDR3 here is CASSGGRDRDSQRDGYTF. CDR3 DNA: TGCGCCAGCAGCGGTGGTCGGGACAGGGACTCTCAGCGGGATGGCTACACCTTC. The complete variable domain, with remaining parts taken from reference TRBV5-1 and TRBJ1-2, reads KAGVTQTPRYLIKTRGQQVTLSCSPISGHRSVSWYQQTPGQGLQFLFEYFSETQRNKGNFPGRFSGRQFSNSRSEMNVSTLELGDSALYLCASSGGRDRDSQRDGYTFGSGTRLTVV.

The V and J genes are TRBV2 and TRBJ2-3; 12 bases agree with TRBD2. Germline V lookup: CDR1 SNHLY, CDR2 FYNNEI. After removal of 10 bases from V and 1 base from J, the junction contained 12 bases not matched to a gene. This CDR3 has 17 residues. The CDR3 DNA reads TGTGCCAACGACCTAGCGGGGGGGCTTATCGGCACAGATACGCAGTATTTT. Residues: CANDLAGGLIGTDTQYF.

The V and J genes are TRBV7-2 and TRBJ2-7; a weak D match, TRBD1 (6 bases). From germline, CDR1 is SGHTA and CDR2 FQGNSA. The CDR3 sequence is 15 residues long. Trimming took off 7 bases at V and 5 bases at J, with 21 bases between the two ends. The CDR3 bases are TGTGCCAGCAACCCAGGGGTGGGGTATCGTAACGAGCAGTACTTC. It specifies CASNPGVGYRNEQYF.

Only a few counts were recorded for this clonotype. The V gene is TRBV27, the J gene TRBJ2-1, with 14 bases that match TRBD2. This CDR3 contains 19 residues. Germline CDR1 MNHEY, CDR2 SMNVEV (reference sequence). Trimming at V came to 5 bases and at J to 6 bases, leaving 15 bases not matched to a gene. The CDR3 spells CASSQHGLAGGKSFNEQFF. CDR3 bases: TGTGCCAGCAGTCAACATGGACTAGCGGGGGGAAAATCTTTCAATGAGCAGTTCTTC.

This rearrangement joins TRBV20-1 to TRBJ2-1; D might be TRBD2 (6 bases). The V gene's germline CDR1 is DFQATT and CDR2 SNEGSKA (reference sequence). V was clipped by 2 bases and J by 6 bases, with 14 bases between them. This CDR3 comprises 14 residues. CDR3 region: CSARSPHGSNEQFF. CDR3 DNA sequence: TGCAGTGCTAGATCCCCTCACGGGAGCAATGAGCAGTTCTTC.

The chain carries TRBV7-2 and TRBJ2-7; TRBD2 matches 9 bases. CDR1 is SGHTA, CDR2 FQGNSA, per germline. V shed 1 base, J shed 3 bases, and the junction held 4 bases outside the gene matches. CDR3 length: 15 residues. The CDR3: CASSLGGSGGYEQYF. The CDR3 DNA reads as TGTGCCAGCAGCTTAGGGGGTAGCGGGGGCTACGAGCAGTACTTC.

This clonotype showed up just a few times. The CDR3 nucleotides read TGTGCCAGCAGTTTAACCCGGGAGCGCTACACCTTC. It is translated as CASSLTRERYTF. The rearrangement joins TRBV12-3 or TRBV12-4 to TRBJ1-2; D not certain. Trimming cost V 2 bases and J 9 bases, with 10 bases left between them. This CDR3 region has 12 residues.

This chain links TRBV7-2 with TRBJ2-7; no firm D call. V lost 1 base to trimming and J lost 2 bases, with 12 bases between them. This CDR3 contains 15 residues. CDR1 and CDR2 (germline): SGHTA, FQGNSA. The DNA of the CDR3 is TGTGCCAGCAGCTTAGACCCCGGACGAGCCTACGAGCAGTACTTC. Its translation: CASSLDPGRAYEQYF.

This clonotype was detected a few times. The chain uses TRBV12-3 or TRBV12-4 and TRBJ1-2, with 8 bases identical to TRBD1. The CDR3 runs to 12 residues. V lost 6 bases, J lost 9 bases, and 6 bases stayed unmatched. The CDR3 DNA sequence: TGTGCCAGCAGCGACAGGGGTCGTCGCTACACCTTC. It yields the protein CASSDRGRRYTF.

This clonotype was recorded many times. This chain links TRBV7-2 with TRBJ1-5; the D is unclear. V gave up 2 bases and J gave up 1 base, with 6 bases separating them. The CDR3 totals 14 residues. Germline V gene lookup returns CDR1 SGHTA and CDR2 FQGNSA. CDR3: CASSLLGSNQPQHF. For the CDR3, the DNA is TGTGCCAGCAGCTTATTAGGGAGCAATCAGCCCCAGCATTTT.